The 14 T cell receptor beta chains presented below share a single source sample, sequenced in a study of cytomegalovirus exposure and HLA in healthy donors. TCRdb keeps only in-frame clones here, not all; method: immunoSEQ multiplex PCR. The sample contains over 250,000 clones, roughly 87% of which appear only once. The sample taken for sequencing was PBMCs. These receptor sequences come from a woman aged 25 to 45 in good health and CMV-seropositive.

The rearrangement links TRBV19 to TRBJ2-7, with D perhaps given as TRBD1 or TRBD2 (5 bases each). Trimming stripped 3 bases from V and 0 bases from J, with 12 bases between. This CDR3 comprises 15 residues. The V gene's germline CDR1 is LNHDA and CDR2 SQIVND (reference sequence). CDR3 sequence reads: CASSIVEGSSYEQYF. DNA of the CDR3: TGTGCCAGTAGTATTGTCGAGGGGTCCTCCTACGAGCAGTACTTC.

This chain links TRBV9 with TRBJ2-7; possibly TRBD1 or TRBD2 for D (5 bases each). Deletions cut 0 bases from V and 6 bases from J, with 22 bases between. The CDR3 is 17 residues long. Germline CDR1 SGDLS, CDR2 YYNGEE. The CDR3 sequence: CASSVEDVDYWGSEQYF. CDR3 nucleotide sequence: TGTGCCAGCAGCGTAGAGGACGTAGACTATTGGGGGTCCGAGCAGTACTTC.

The CDR3 loop is CASSQGRVFRGSYNEQFF. The CDR3 nucleotides are TGCGCCAGCAGCCAGGGCAGGGTATTTCGGGGATCCTACAATGAGCAGTTCTTC. V is TRBV4-3 and J is TRBJ2-1; D might be TRBD1 or TRBD2, each matching 5 bases. The CDR3 length is 18 residues. In germline, CDR1 is LGHNA, CDR2 YSLEER. V was trimmed by 3 bases and J by 1 base, leaving 19 bases between them.

The J gene is TRBJ2-2, the V gene TRBV6-5; no reliable D call. Germline lookup yields CDR1 MNHEY and CDR2 SVGAGI. V was clipped by 2 bases and J by 2 bases, with 9 bases between them. CDR3 length: 15 residues. CDR3 amino acids: CASSYDRGNTGELFF. The CDR3 DNA is TGTGCCAGCAGTTACGATAGAGGAAACACCGGGGAGCTGTTTTTT.

The chain joins TRBV9 to TRBJ1-1, with D unresolved. The CDR3 covers 15 residues. V lost 0 bases, J lost 0 bases, and 9 bases lay in between. Germline CDR1 is SGDLS and CDR2 is YYNGEE. CDR3 sequence: CASSVATAMNTEAFF. Written as DNA, the CDR3 is TGTGCCAGCAGCGTAGCAACCGCCATGAACACTGAAGCTTTCTTT.

This clone showed up just once. This sequence joins TRBV4-3 and TRBJ2-7, with D possibly TRBD2 on 5 matching bases. Trimming cost V 0 bases and J 5 bases, with 14 bases left between them. Germline values: CDR1 LGHNA, CDR2 YSLEER. The CDR3 covers 15 residues. The CDR3, as DNA: TGCGCCAGCAGCCAAGATGAAGGAGGCGTCAACGAGCAGTACTTC. Its translation is CASSQDEGGVNEQYF.

The chain has TRBV15 and TRBJ2-1; 8 bases agree with TRBD2. This CDR3 has 16 amino acids. Losses at the gene ends were 5 bases for V and 8 bases for J; bases not matched to a gene: 14. Germline values: CDR1 LNHNV, CDR2 YYDKDF (reference sequence). The CDR3 DNA is TGTGCCACCAGCCCCCCCTCGGGAGGGCCTAATGATGAGCAGTTCTTC. Amino acids: CATSPPSGGPNDEQFF.

The chain combines TRBV28 with TRBJ2-2, with D tentatively TRBD2 (5 bases). The CDR3 runs to 15 residues. CDR1 MDHEN and CDR2 SYDVKM come from the germline V gene. V shed 9 bases and J shed 0 bases, with 14 bases lying between them. CDR3 DNA: TGTGCCAGGGGTTTAGACTATACGAACACCGGGGAGCTGTTTTTT. This encodes CARGLDYTNTGELFF.

This clone was observed once. V and J are TRBV29-1 and TRBJ1-5; no definite D call. This CDR3 has 14 amino acids. Deletions cut 4 bases from V and 2 bases from J, with 12 bases between. Germline values: CDR1 SQVTM, CDR2 ANQGSEA. In DNA, the CDR3 is TGCAGCGTTGCAAAGGGCGAGGGCAATCAGCCCCAGCATTTT. Encoded protein: CSVAKGEGNQPQHF.

The rearrangement joins TRBV7-8 to TRBJ1-1, with 7 bases lining up with TRBD1. From germline, CDR1 is SGHVS and CDR2 FQNEAQ. The CDR3 is 15 residues long. The junction had 9 bases not matched to a gene; V was cut back by 5 bases and J by 3 bases. The chain's CDR3 is CASSPPDRSDTEAFF. In DNA form, the CDR3 reads TGTGCCAGCAGCCCCCCGGACAGGTCGGACACTGAAGCTTTCTTT.

The V and J genes are TRBV7-2 and TRBJ1-6; weak D call: TRBD1 (6 bases). The CDR3 totals 14 residues. The germline gives CDR1 SGHTA, CDR2 FQGNSA. V shed 3 bases and J shed 7 bases, with 10 bases lying between them. The CDR3 is CASSFWTDNSPLHF. The CDR3 DNA sequence: TGTGCCAGCAGCTTTTGGACAGACAATTCACCCCTCCACTTT.

This sequence joins TRBV27 and TRBJ2-2; TRBD1 matches 7 bases. The trim removed 5 bases at V and 4 bases at J, leaving 13 bases unmatched. Per germline, CDR1 MNHEY and CDR2 SMNVEV (reference sequence). This CDR3 spans 17 amino acids. The CDR3 reads CASSPSAWTGATGELFF. CDR3 in DNA: TGTGCCAGCAGTCCGAGTGCCTGGACAGGAGCCACCGGGGAGCTGTTTTTT.

V is TRBV7-3 and J is TRBJ2-1; D is perhaps TRBD1 or TRBD2 (6 bases each). CDR1 is SGHTA and CDR2 is FQGTGA in the germline V gene. The CDR3 extends over 14 amino acids. V lost 8 bases to trimming and J lost 0 bases, with 11 bases between them. The CDR3 region has the DNA TGTGCCAGCCGGGGGCAGCCCTCCTACAATGAGCAGTTCTTC. It specifies CASRGQPSYNEQFF.

V is TRBV7-6 and J is TRBJ2-5, with D possibly called TRBD1 or TRBD2 (5 bases each). CDR1 and CDR2 (germline): SGHVS, FNYEAQ. Trimming stripped 3 bases from V and 4 bases from J, with 12 bases between. The CDR3 sequence is 14 residues long. The CDR3 reads CASSLWDVGETQYF. The CDR3, as DNA: TGTGCCAGCAGCTTGTGGGACGTTGGAGAGACCCAGTACTTC.